This TCR beta chain was identified during a study of early T cells in non-severe SARS-CoV-2 infection. Study background: Bulk RNA from unsorted whole blood was sequenced; chains were unpaired. Study findings and constraints: Missing private and CD4 specificities, VDJdb matching favored anti-spike CD8 responses.

Germline V gene lookup returns CDR1 SSHAT and CDR2 FNYEAQ (reference sequence). The CDR3 contains 14 residues. About this clonotype: No antigen is known for it. At one of its ends the junction is not consistent with the germline gene, which may arise from a read error.

Researchers tagged individual cDNA molecules with unique molecular identifiers. TCRdb re-called the 5' RACE reads with MiXCR, one entry per CDR3 protein. The sample includes more than 85,000 distinct CDR3 sequences, approximately 12% of them seen just once. This chain uses TRBV7-7 with TRBJ2-5; D perhaps matches TRBD2 (5 bases). This TCR derives from an adult who was a healthcare worker with PCR-confirmed SARS-CoV-2 infection or an uninfected control (not recorded which). The specimen comprised whole blood, sampled at baseline. CDR3 in DNA: TGTGCTAGCAGCTTAGCACGGGGCCAAGAGACCCAGTACTTC. This encodes CASSLARGQETQYF.